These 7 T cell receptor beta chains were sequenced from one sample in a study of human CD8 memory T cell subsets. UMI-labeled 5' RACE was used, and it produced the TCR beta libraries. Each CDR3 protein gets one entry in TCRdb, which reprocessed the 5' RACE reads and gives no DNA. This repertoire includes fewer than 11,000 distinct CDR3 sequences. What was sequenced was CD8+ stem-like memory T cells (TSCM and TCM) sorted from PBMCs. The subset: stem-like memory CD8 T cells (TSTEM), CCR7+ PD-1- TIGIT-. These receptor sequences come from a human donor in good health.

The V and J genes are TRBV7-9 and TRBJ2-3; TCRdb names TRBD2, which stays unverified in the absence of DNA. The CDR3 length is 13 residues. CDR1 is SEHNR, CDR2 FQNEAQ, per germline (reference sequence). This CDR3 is CASSPAGGDTQYF.

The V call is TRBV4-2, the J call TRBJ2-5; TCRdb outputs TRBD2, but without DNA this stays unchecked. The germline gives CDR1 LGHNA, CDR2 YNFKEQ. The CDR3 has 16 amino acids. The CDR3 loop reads CASSQEGTRSGETQYF.

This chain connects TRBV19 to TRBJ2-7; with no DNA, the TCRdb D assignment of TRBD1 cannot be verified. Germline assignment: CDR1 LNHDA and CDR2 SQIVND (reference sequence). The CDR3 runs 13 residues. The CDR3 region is CASGPGGVYEQYF. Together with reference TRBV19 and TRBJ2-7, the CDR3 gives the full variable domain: DGGITQSPKYLFRKEGQNVTLSCEQNLNHDAMYWYRQDPGQGLRLIYYSQIVNDFQKGDIAEGYSVSREKKESFPLTVTSAQKNPTAFYLCASGPGGVYEQYFGPGTRLTVT.

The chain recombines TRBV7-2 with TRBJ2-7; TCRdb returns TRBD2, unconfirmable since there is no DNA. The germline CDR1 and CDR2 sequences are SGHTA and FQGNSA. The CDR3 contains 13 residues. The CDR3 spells CASSPSSPYEQYF.

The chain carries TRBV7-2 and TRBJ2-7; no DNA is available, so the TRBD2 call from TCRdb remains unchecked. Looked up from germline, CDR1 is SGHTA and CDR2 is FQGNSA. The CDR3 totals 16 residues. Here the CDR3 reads CASSSPASGRAYEQYF.

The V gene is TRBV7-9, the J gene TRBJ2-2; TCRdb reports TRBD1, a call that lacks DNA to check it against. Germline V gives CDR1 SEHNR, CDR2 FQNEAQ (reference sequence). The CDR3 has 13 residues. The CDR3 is CASSPPGAAELFF.

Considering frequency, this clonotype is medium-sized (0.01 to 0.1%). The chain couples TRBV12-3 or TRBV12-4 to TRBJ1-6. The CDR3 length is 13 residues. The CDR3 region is CASSYRDNSPLHF.